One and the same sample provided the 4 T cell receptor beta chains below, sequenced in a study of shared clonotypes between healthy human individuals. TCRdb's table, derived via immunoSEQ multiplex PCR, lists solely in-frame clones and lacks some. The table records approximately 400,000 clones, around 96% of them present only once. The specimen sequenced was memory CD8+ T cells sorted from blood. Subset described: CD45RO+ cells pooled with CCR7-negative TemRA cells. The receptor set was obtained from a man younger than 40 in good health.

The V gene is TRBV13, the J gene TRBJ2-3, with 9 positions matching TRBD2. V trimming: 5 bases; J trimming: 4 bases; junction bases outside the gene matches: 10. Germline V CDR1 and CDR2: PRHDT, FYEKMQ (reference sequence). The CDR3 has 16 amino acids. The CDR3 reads CASSLRGGRAPDTQYF. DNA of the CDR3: TGTGCCAGCAGCCTTCGAGGCGGGAGGGCACCAGATACGCAGTATTTT.

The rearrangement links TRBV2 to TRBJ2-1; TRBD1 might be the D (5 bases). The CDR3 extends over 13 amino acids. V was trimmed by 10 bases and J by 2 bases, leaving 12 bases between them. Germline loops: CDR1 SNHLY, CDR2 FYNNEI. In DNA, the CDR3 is TGTGCCACCATCGCGGACACCTACAATGAGCAGTTCTTC. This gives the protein CATIADTYNEQFF. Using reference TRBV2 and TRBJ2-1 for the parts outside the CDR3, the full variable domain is EPEVTQTPSHQVTQMGQEVILRCVPISNHLYFYWYRQILGQKVEFLVSFYNNEISEKSEIFDDQFSVERPDGSNFTLKIRSTKLEDSAMYFCATIADTYNEQFFGPGTRLTVL.

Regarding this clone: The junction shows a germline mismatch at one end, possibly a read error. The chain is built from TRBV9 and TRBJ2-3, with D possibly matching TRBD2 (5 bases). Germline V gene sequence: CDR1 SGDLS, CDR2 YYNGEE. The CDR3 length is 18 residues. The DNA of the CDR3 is TGTGCCAGCAGCGTAGAAAGTTATAGTATCTCTAGCATAGATACGCAGTATTTT. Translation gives CASSVESYSISSIDTQYF.

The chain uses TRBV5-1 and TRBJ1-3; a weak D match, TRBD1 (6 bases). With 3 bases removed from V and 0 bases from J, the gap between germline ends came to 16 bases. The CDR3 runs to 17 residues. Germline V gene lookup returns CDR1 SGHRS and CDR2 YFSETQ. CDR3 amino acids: CASSYNTGLGSGNTIYF. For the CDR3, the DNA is TGCGCCAGCAGCTATAACACAGGGCTCGGCTCTGGAAACACCATATATTTT.